The source of this T cell receptor (beta chain) is a study of T cells in narcolepsy. Across the study: Donors had narcolepsy type 1 or type 2, or were healthy controls.

This clone has a handful of counts. The ends were cut back, 2 bases at V and 0 bases at J, with 9 bases in the middle. CDR1 is LGHNA, CDR2 YNFKEQ, per germline. There are 15 residues in the CDR3. The protocol was immunoSEQ multiplex PCR, while the TCRdb copy is restricted to in-frame clones and leaves out a portion. The sample lists approximately 25,000 clones, about 60% seen once, with around 10% in the top ten. Sequencing was performed on memory (CD45RA-) CD4+ T cells from blood. The V call is TRBV4-2, the J call TRBJ2-3; no firm D call. The sequence came from a human donor in good health. The CDR3 DNA is TGTGCCAGCAGCCAAACGACACTGAGCACAGATACGCAGTATTTT. This gives the protein CASSQTTLSTDTQYF.